A single T cell receptor (beta chain) is shown here with its context. Only in-frame clones appear in the TCRdb table, and some are missing; sequencing was by immunoSEQ multiplex PCR. The data show approximately 80,000 clones, with 85% to 90% seen just once and 5.7% held by the top ten. This specimen belongs to a study of T cell responses to AZD1222 COVID-19 vaccine. Germline CDR1 is LGHNA and CDR2 is YSLEER. V was shortened by 2 bases and J by 7 bases, with 23 bases between the two germline ends. The CDR3 has 17 residues. The source material was peripheral blood, sampled on day 0 of AZD1222 vaccination. The source is an adult in good health. The V and J genes are TRBV4-3 and TRBJ1-2; possible D gene TRBD1, 5 bases. The chain's CDR3 is CASSQYGVEGSDFGYTF. In DNA form, the CDR3 reads TGCGCCAGCAGCCAATACGGGGTGGAGGGGTCAGATTTTGGCTACACCTTC.